This T cell receptor (beta chain) was recorded in a study of OX40 agonist ivuxolimab in advanced cancers. Across the study: Prior therapy, whether anti-PD-1, anti-PD-L1 or anti-CTLA-4, was allowed, and about 39% had some.

Profiling relied on immunoSEQ multiplex PCR, and the TCRdb table lists in-frame clones only, not all of them. The sample consists of around 75,000 clones, 70% to 90% of them appearing once. The germline gives CDR1 SGHRS, CDR2 YFSETQ. V lost 0 bases to trimming and J lost 4 bases, with 13 bases between them. The CDR3 runs to 15 residues. V gene TRBV5-1 combines with J gene TRBJ1-1; D is possibly TRBD1 (5 bases). This clonotype was obtained from an adult with an advanced solid tumor such as melanoma, head and neck, liver or kidney cancer. This sample comprised CD4+ or CD8+ T cells sorted from blood, obtained in a trial of the OX40 agonist ivuxolimab. Here the CDR3 reads CASSLGGARGTEAFF. The CDR3, as DNA: TGCGCCAGCAGCTTGGGCGGGGCCCGGGGCACTGAAGCTTTCTTT.